This T cell receptor beta chain was obtained from a study of shared clonotypes between healthy human individuals. Study summary: The composition of the donors was a couple of women and a few men aged 18 to 49.

Each unsorted PBMC replicate got 300 ng genomic DNA, roughly 30,000 genomes. The data were produced by immunoSEQ multiplex PCR, yet TCRdb's version contains in-frame clones alone and is incomplete. The profile shows around 500,000 clones, roughly 80% of them singletons. CDR1 and CDR2 from the germline V gene are MDHEN and SYDVKM. The CDR3 length is 14 residues. V lost 2 bases and J lost 5, with 10 bases in between. Every donor was a Caucasian adult from Nashville, Tennessee. V gene TRBV28 combines with J gene TRBJ1-3; D is ambiguous. This receptor was obtained from a woman aged 40 to 50 in good health. Some clones in this sample may be carry-over from other donors' samples. Sequenced input: PBMCs. DNA for the CDR3: TGTGCCAGCAGTTTAAGAGGGTCTCGAAACACCATATATTTT. This encodes CASSLRGSRNTIYF. The variable domain in full, with the rest retrieved from reference TRBV28 and TRBJ1-3, is DVKVTQSSRYLVKRTGEKVFLECVQDMDHENMFWYRQDPGLGLRLIYFSYDVKMKEKGDIPEGYSVSREKKERFSLILESASTNQTSMYLCASSLRGSRNTIYFGEGSWLTVV.